This TCR beta chain was sequenced in a study of multiple sclerosis patients with progressive multifocal leukoencephalopathy. In the study overall: Longitudinal control samples came from natalizumab-treated multiple sclerosis patients without PML. Broader study findings: In most PML patients, TRB repertoires appeared less diverse by entropy.

Time point here: before natalizumab initiation. The T0 samples predate the first natalizumab infusion. The CDR3 loop spans 13 amino acids. V lost 6 bases to trimming and J lost 7 bases, with 16 bases between them. Germline CDR1 MNHNS, CDR2 SASEGT. Sequencing was at survey level. Clones were read by immunoSEQ multiplex PCR, and TCRdb kept only the in-frame ones, dropping some. The sample has about 28,000 clones, around 89% seen once; the top ten hold approximately 1.1%. Notes on this clone: The antigen remains unidentified.

The V call is TRBV6-1, the J call TRBJ2-7; D might be TRBD1 or TRBD2, each matching 6 bases. The sequenced sample was PBMCs. The source is a human donor with multiple sclerosis. As DNA, the CDR3 is TGTGCCAGCAGCTCGAGGGGGGTCGGGGAGCAGTACTTC. Encoded protein: CASSSRGVGEQYF.